This entry is about one TCR beta chain. Its antigen is currently unknown. The PCR employed 60 Vbeta primers together with 13 Jbeta primers. The repertoire was sequenced with immunoSEQ multiplex PCR; TCRdb's copy has only in-frame clones and lacks some. Of 150,000 to 200,000 clones detected, 85% appear once; the ten largest clones hold approximately 2.2%. This sample is part of a study of cytomegalovirus exposure and HLA in healthy donors. Study-wide findings and caveats: Despite most TCR sequences being rare, some public TCRs occurred in many donors. A later analysis, which compared TCR beta chains of equal frequency, found the HLA-associated ones more clonally expanded.

This sequence originates from a woman in her forties or fifties in good health and CMV-seronegative. Material: PBMCs.

The CDR3 loop is CASSPRGSADTQYF. The CDR3 DNA is TGTGCCAGCTCACCGAGGGGGAGTGCGGATACGCAGTATTTT. This chain uses TRBV18 with TRBJ2-3; TRBD1 might be the D (6 bases). Germline V gives CDR1 KGHSH, CDR2 LQKENI. Trimming took 3 bases from V and 6 from J, leaving 13 bases between them. The CDR3 has 14 residues.